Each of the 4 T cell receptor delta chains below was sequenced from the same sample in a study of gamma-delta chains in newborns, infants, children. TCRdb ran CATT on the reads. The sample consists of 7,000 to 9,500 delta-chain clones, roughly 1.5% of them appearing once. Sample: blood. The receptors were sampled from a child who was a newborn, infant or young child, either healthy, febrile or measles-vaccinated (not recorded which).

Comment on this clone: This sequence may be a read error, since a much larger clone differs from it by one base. The CDR3 DNA is TGTGCCTGTGACGCCGTCGCTGGGGGATACGCCCTCTCCTGGGACACCCGACAGATGTTTTTC. Translated, it gives CACDAVAGGYALSWDTRQMFF. This sequence joins TRDV2 and TRDJ3, with 12 bases fitting TRDD3. J was trimmed by 0 bases and V by 3 bases; bases with no gene match: 11. The CDR3 covers 21 residues. Germline V gene sequence: CDR1 GEAIGNYY, CDR2 EKD.

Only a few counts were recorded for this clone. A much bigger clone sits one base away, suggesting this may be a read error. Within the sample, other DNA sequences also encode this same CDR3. Written as DNA, the CDR3 is TGTGCTCTCGGGGAACTCTCAGCCGGTCCTACATTATTTGGCTCTAAACTCATCTTT. It translates to CALGELSAGPTLFGSKLIF. The chain recombines TRDV1 with TRDJ1, with D tentatively TRDD2 (6 bases). The CDR3 runs to 19 residues. Germline CDR1 is TSWWSYY and CDR2 is QGS.

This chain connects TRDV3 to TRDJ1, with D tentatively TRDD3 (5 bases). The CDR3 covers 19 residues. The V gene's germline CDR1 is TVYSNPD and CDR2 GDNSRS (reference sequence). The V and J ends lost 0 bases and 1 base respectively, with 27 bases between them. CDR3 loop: CAFRTTWGPLGPLTDKLIF. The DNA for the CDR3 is TGTGCCTTTAGAACTACGTGGGGTCCCTTAGGGCCCCTCACCGATAAACTCATCTTT.

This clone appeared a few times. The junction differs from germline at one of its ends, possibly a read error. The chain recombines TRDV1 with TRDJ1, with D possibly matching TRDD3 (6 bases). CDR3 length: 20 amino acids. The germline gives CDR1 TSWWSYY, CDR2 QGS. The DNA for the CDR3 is TGTGCTCTTGGGGAACGGTCTGGTCGGGGGAGAAAGAGGTACACCGATAAACCCATCTTT. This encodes CALGERSGRGRKRYTDKPIF.